Following are 9 T cell receptor beta chains from one sample sequenced in a study of shared clonotypes between healthy human individuals. Some clones are missing from TCRdb's copy, which holds only in-frame ones; the method was immunoSEQ multiplex PCR. The sample lists 2 million to 2.5 million clones; 93% were seen once. Input material: naive CD4+ T cells from PBMCs. Subset specified: CD45RA+ positively selected. The receptors come from a man younger than 35 in good health. Some clones in this sample may be carry-over from other donors' samples.

The J gene is TRBJ1-3, the V gene TRBV28, with D perhaps matching TRBD1 (5 bases). The CDR3 has 14 residues. Looked up from germline, CDR1 is MDHEN and CDR2 is SYDVKM. Trimming shortened V by 7 bases and J by 2 bases, and 12 bases separated the two germline ends. In DNA form, the CDR3 reads TGTGCCAGCACCCGCTGGGGGGCTGGAAACACCATATATTTT. Translated: CASTRWGAGNTIYF. The whole variable domain, remainder taken from reference TRBV28 and TRBJ1-3, is DVKVTQSSRYLVKRTGEKVFLECVQDMDHENMFWYRQDPGLGLRLIYFSYDVKMKEKGDIPEGYSVSREKKERFSLILESASTNQTSMYLCASTRWGAGNTIYFGEGSWLTVV.

V gene TRBV5-6 combines with J gene TRBJ1-2, with D unresolved. CDR3 size: 12 residues. Germline V gives CDR1 SGHDT, CDR2 YYEEEE. V was shortened by 0 bases and J by 8 bases, with 8 bases between the two germline ends. CDR3 nucleotide sequence: TGTGCCAGCAGCTTGGGCAGGAGAGGCTACACCTTC. Translation gives CASSLGRRGYTF.

The V and J genes are TRBV11-2 and TRBJ2-7; 10 bases are a match to TRBD1. CDR3 length: 16 amino acids. The V segment lost 5 bases and the J segment 2 bases; nucleotides outside the gene matches: 9. The germline V gene has CDR1 SGHAT and CDR2 FQNNGV. CDR3 sequence: CASSRLRQGATYEQYF. The DNA for the CDR3 is TGTGCCAGCAGCCGCCTCCGACAGGGGGCTACCTACGAGCAGTACTTC.

CDR3 sequence (DNA): TGTGCCAGTAGTATAGGTGCCAGCGGGAGTTTTACCTACGAGCAGTACTTC. This encodes CASSIGASGSFTYEQYF. The chain employs TRBV19 and TRBJ2-7; 8 bases agree with TRBD2. Germline V CDR1 and CDR2: LNHDA, SQIVND (reference sequence). V gave up 1 base and J gave up 2 bases; unmatched junction bases: 10. This CDR3 has 17 residues.

The rearrangement links TRBV27 to TRBJ1-1; no clear D gene. Germline lookup yields CDR1 MNHEY and CDR2 SMNVEV (reference sequence). V dropped 7 bases and J dropped 4 bases, with 16 bases sitting between them. The length of the CDR3 is 14 residues. CDR3 amino acids: CASIRTQRSTEAFF. CDR3 in DNA: TGTGCCAGCATACGGACTCAAAGGTCCACTGAAGCTTTCTTT.

This chain links TRBV28 with TRBJ1-3; D gene ambiguous. The CDR3 has 11 amino acids. The V gene lost 8 bases and the J gene lost 8 bases, with 10 bases spanning the gap. Germline CDR1 and CDR2: MDHEN and SYDVKM. The CDR3: CASGGRDTIYF. In nucleotides, the CDR3 is TGTGCCAGCGGCGGTAGGGACACCATATATTTT.

The chain couples TRBV5-1 to TRBJ2-5; 13 bases align to TRBD2. This CDR3 region has 17 residues. CDR1 is SGHRS and CDR2 is YFSETQ in the germline V gene. V shed 4 bases, J shed 0 bases, and the junction held 6 bases outside the gene matches. This chain's CDR3 is CASSMGLAGRYQETQYF. The CDR3 bases are TGCGCCAGCAGCATGGGACTAGCGGGGAGGTACCAAGAGACCCAGTACTTC.

The rearrangement links TRBV7-9 to TRBJ2-1; D may be TRBD1 or TRBD2 (6 bases each). CDR3 length equals 14 residues. Deletions cut 1 base from V and 6 bases from J, with 10 bases between. CDR1 is SEHNR and CDR2 is FQNEAQ in the germline V gene (reference sequence). CDR3 nucleotides: TGTGCCAGCAGCTTAGGCAGGGGAGGCAATGAGCAGTTCTTC. The encoded protein is CASSLGRGGNEQFF.

J is TRBJ1-4 and V is TRBV19; D call uncertain. The CDR3 consists of 13 residues. Trimming cost V 2 bases and J 8 bases, with 9 bases left between them. CDR1 LNHDA and CDR2 SQIVND come from the germline V gene (reference sequence). CDR3 coding DNA: TGTGCCAGTAGTATACTCCAGAAAGAAAAACTGTTTTTT. Its translation: CASSILQKEKLFF. The variable domain in full, with the rest retrieved from reference TRBV19 and TRBJ1-4, is DGGITQSPKYLFRKEGQNVTLSCEQNLNHDAMYWYRQDPGQGLRLIYYSQIVNDFQKGDIAEGYSVSREKKESFPLTVTSAQKNPTAFYLCASSILQKEKLFFGSGTQLSVL.